This T cell receptor beta chain was captured in a study of identical twins. One entry per CDR3 protein, called by TCRdb with MiXCR from the 5' RACE reads. The sample includes under 500,000 distinct CDR3 sequences, 13% to 15% seen only once; the top ten take approximately 0.98%. The CDR3 consists of 15 residues. The V end was cut by 3 bases, the J end by 2 bases, with 11 bases between. Germline V gene lookup returns CDR1 ENHRY and CDR2 SYGVKD. This clonotype appeared many times. This sample was shared with a second study, whose subject was yellow fever vaccine responses in identical twins.

This chain uses TRBV10-3 with TRBJ2-4; tentatively, D is TRBD1 (6 bases). Sequences were obtained from CD4+ T cells sorted from blood. The TCR was taken from a woman between 18 and 30 years old in good health. CDR3 nucleotides: TGTGCCATCAGTGATTCAGGGGAGACCAAAAACATTCAGTACTTC. The encoded protein is CAISDSGETKNIQYF.